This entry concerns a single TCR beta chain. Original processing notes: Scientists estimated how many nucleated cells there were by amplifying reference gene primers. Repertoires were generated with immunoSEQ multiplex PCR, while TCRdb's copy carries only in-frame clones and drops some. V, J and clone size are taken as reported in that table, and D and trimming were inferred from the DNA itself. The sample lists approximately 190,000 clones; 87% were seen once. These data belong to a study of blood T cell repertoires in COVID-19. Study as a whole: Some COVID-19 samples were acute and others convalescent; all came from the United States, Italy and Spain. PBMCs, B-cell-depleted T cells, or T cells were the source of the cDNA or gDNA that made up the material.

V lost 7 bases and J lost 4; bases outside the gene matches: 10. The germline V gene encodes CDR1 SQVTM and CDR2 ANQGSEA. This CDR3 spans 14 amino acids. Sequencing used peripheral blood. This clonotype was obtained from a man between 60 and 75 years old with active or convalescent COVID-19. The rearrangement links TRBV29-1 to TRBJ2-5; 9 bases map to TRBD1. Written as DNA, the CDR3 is TGCAGCGCCAGGACAGGGGCTCTTGGAGAGACCCAGTACTTC. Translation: CSARTGALGETQYF.